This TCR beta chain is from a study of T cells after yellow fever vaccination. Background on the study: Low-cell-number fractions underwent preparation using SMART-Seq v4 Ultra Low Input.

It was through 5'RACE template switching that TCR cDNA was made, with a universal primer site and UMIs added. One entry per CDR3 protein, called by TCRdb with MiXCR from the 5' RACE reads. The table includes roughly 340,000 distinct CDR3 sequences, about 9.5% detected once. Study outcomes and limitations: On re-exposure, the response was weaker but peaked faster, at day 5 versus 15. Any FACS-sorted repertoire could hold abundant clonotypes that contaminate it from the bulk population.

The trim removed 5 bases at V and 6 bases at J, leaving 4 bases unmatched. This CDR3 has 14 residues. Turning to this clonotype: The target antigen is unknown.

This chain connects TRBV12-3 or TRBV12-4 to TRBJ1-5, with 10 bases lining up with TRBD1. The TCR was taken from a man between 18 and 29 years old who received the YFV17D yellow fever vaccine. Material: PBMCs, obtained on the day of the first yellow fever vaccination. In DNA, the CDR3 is TGTGCCAGCAGTGACAGGGGGCGCCGTCAGCCCCAGCATTTT. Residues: CASSDRGRRQPQHF.